These 15 T cell receptor beta chains came from one sample sequenced in a study of T cell repertoires in aging, cancer and after chemotherapy. Peripheral blood genomic DNA, not sorted cells or RNA, was the template. TRB rearrangements spanning V, D and J were amplified using mixed TRB-A/B primers. TCRdb recomputed calls from the multiplex PCR reads with MiXCR, one row per CDR3 protein. The top ten hold under 2% of the sample, which has 10,000 to 13,000 distinct CDR3 sequences, under 30% seen once. The sample taken for sequencing was blood. Receptors were obtained from a human donor in good health.

The chain has TRBV5-1 and TRBJ2-5, with TRBD2 matching over 12 bases. CDR1 is SGHRS and CDR2 is YFSETQ in the germline V gene. The length of the CDR3 is 15 residues. The V segment lost 3 bases and the J segment 5 bases; nucleotides outside the gene matches: 5. The CDR3: CASSSLGTSGETQYF. In DNA, the CDR3 is TGCGCCAGCAGCTCCCTAGGGACTAGCGGGGAGACCCAGTACTTC.

Relative to its sample, this clonotype is medium-sized. J is TRBJ2-1 and V is TRBV11-1, with 10 bases that match TRBD1. Germline-derived CDR1 and CDR2 are SGHAT and FQDESV (reference sequence). With 4 bases clipped from V and 5 bases from J, the junction kept 5 bases outside the gene matches. CDR3 length: 15 amino acids. This CDR3 is CASSSRDRGDNEQFF. The CDR3 nucleotides are TGTGCCAGCAGCTCCCGGGACAGGGGCGACAATGAGCAGTTCTTC.

By its share, this clonotype is medium-sized. This chain links TRBV15 with TRBJ1-5; D might be TRBD1 (6 bases). Germline V gene sequence: CDR1 LNHNV, CDR2 YYDKDF (reference sequence). Trimming stripped 3 bases from V and 4 bases from J, with 13 bases between. The CDR3 length is 15 residues. CDR3 coding DNA: TGTGCCACCAGCAGCTCGCGGGGGGCTAATCAGCCCCAGCATTTT. Amino acid sequence: CATSSSRGANQPQHF.

Concerning this clonotype itself: The germline gene is not matched at one end of the junction; a read error may be the cause. The V and J genes are TRBV6-2 or TRBV6-3 and TRBJ1-2; TRBD1 might be the D (5 bases). Germline lookup yields CDR1 MNHEY and CDR2 SVGEGT. The CDR3 runs 12 residues. The CDR3 bases are TGTGCCAGCAGCTACTCAGGGTTTGGCTACAACTTC. Its translation: CASSYSGFGYNF.

The chain links TRBV7-2 to TRBJ2-5, with 7 bases matching TRBD2. The CDR3 length is 13 residues. From germline, CDR1 is SGHTA and CDR2 FQGNSA. J lost 5 bases, V lost 9 bases, and 9 bases had no gene match. The DNA for the CDR3 is TGTGCCAGTACTCCAGACGGGGGGGAGACCCAGTACTTC. It codes for CASTPDGGETQYF.

The J gene is TRBJ2-3, the V gene TRBV19, with TRBD1 identical over 8 bases. V dropped 5 bases and J dropped 9; count of bases not matched to a gene: 10. This CDR3 has 14 residues. Germline loops: CDR1 LNHDA, CDR2 SQIVND (reference sequence). CDR3 in DNA: TGTGCCAGTAGTGATAAACCAGGGGGCCGGACGCAGTATTTT. Its translation: CASSDKPGGRTQYF. Complete variable domain (other parts from reference TRBV19 and TRBJ2-3): DGGITQSPKYLFRKEGQNVTLSCEQNLNHDAMYWYRQDPGQGLRLIYYSQIVNDFQKGDIAEGYSVSREKKESFPLTVTSAQKNPTAFYLCASSDKPGGRTQYFGPGTRLTVL.

The chain carries TRBV7-2 and TRBJ2-7; 8 bases agree with TRBD1. The CDR3 sequence is 12 residues long. V shed 8 bases, J shed 4 bases, and the junction held 4 bases outside the gene matches. Germline V gene sequence: CDR1 SGHTA, CDR2 FQGNSA. The CDR3 reads CASGTGGYEQYF. The CDR3 DNA reads TGTGCCAGCGGAACAGGGGGGTACGAGCAGTACTTC.

The chain joins TRBV5-1 to TRBJ2-7; no reliable D call. The CDR3 is made up of 14 amino acids. Deletions cut 0 bases from V and 1 base from J, with 8 bases between. Germline loops: CDR1 SGHRS, CDR2 YFSETQ. The CDR3 reads CASSLAGLSYEQYF. CDR3 bases: TGCGCCAGCAGCTTGGCCGGGTTGTCCTACGAGCAGTACTTC.

This clonotype was found a few times. V is TRBV20-1 and J is TRBJ1-5; possibly TRBD1 for D (5 bases). V was clipped by 5 bases and J by 0 bases, with 23 bases between them. The CDR3 length is 18 residues. Germline V gene data show CDR1 as DFQATT and CDR2 as SNEGSKA (reference sequence). The CDR3 is CSAGRGALGGYSNQPQHF. Here the CDR3 DNA reads TGCAGTGCTGGACGGGGCGCCCTTGGGGGTTATAGCAATCAGCCCCAGCATTTT.

Only a few counts were recorded for this clonotype. This chain uses TRBV6-6 with TRBJ2-7, with D possibly called TRBD1 or TRBD2 (6 bases each). Trimming took 4 bases from V and 2 from J, leaving 15 bases between them. The germline V gene has CDR1 MNHNY and CDR2 SVGAGI (reference sequence). The CDR3 is 15 residues long. The CDR3 spells CASSSHGGPPYEQYF. CDR3 coding DNA: TGTGCCAGCAGTTCGCACGGGGGCCCCCCCTACGAGCAGTACTTC.

The V gene is TRBV20-1, the J gene TRBJ2-4, with 10 bases that match TRBD1. Germline V gene lookup returns CDR1 DFQATT and CDR2 SNEGSKA (reference sequence). V shed 2 bases and J 7 bases; nucleotides not matched to a gene: 8. The CDR3 consists of 15 residues. The CDR3 bases are TGCAGTGCTAGAATAGAGGACAGGGGGGGGAACATTCAGTACTTC. The encoded protein is CSARIEDRGGNIQYF.

The V and J genes are TRBV20-1 and TRBJ2-1; no clear D gene. Germline V CDR1 and CDR2: DFQATT, SNEGSKA (reference sequence). V was trimmed by 1 base and J by 3 bases, leaving 7 bases between them. This CDR3 region has 13 residues. The CDR3 sequence: CSARVGSYNEQFF. The CDR3 nucleotides read TGCAGTGCTAGAGTGGGAAGCTACAATGAGCAGTTCTTC.

This clonotype ranks as medium-sized. V and J are TRBV29-1 and TRBJ2-3; no definite D call. This CDR3 has 11 residues. The V end lost 3 bases, the J end lost 6 bases, and 7 bases lay between the germline ends. Germline V gene sequence: CDR1 SQVTM, CDR2 ANQGSEA. CDR3 DNA sequence: TGCAGCGTTGACCCCGAGGATACGCAGTATTTT. It yields the protein CSVDPEDTQYF.

This clonotype has more than one count but fewer than ten. The chain combines TRBV6-1 with TRBJ2-1; 8 bases match TRBD2. V shed 7 bases, J shed 4 bases, and the junction held 15 bases outside the gene matches. The length of the CDR3 is 17 residues. Germline V gene sequence: CDR1 MNHNS, CDR2 SASEGT. The CDR3 reads CASTSIWASGLYNEQFF. For the CDR3, the DNA is TGTGCCAGCACCTCGATTTGGGCTAGCGGGCTGTACAATGAGCAGTTCTTC.

To note about this clonotype: A clone one base away is much larger, so this may be a read error. The chain uses TRBV19 and TRBJ1-2; no clear D. Germline V gene data show CDR1 as LNHDA and CDR2 as SQIVND (reference sequence). V lost 5 bases and J lost 10, with 14 bases in between. The CDR3 contains 12 residues. CDR3 DNA: TGTGCCAGTAGTCCACGCGGAGTGGACTACACCTTC. This translates into CASSPRGVDYTF.